Shown below are 9 T cell receptor beta chains from a single sample sequenced in a study of blood T cell repertoires in COVID-19. Using immunoSEQ multiplex PCR, the repertoire was profiled, and TCRdb retains in-frame clones only, with some absent. This sample has 79,000 or so clones, with about 88% found just once. What was sequenced was peripheral blood. These receptors were obtained from a human donor in a cohort sampled during active COVID-19.

This chain links TRBV11-2 with TRBJ1-4; 7 nucleotides agree with TRBD1. Germline-derived CDR1 and CDR2 are SGHAT and FQNNGV. V lost 1 base, J lost 11 bases, and 7 bases stayed unmatched. CDR3 length equals 14 residues. The CDR3 sequence: CASSLVGGSGKLFF. DNA for the CDR3: TGTGCCAGCAGCTTAGTAGGGGGCTCCGGTAAACTGTTTTTT.

This clone was found once. This chain joins TRBV2 and TRBJ2-1; 9 bases agree with TRBD2. The germline V gene has CDR1 SNHLY and CDR2 FYNNEI. Losses at the gene ends were 2 bases for V and 10 bases for J; bases not matched to a gene: 3. The CDR3 extends over 13 amino acids. CDR3 DNA: TGTGCCAGCAGTGAACTTGGGACTAGCGAGCAGTTCTTC. Translated, it gives CASSELGTSEQFF.

This clone has a single count. The chain combines TRBV12-3 or TRBV12-4 with TRBJ1-2, with 7 bases identical to TRBD1. This CDR3 spans 13 amino acids. With V trimmed by 8 bases and J by 2 bases, 5 bases remained unmatched. This chain's CDR3 is CASGTGVNYGYTF. In DNA form, the CDR3 reads TGTGCCAGCGGTACAGGGGTGAACTATGGCTACACCTTC.

The sample holds a few counts of this clone. This sequence joins TRBV9 and TRBJ2-3, with TRBD2 matching 10 bases. Trimming at V came to 2 bases and at J to 8 bases, leaving 11 bases not matched to a gene. This CDR3 has 16 amino acids. The germline CDR1 and CDR2 sequences are SGDLS and YYNGEE. The CDR3 sequence: CASSVSGGASLGTQYF. In nucleotides, the CDR3 is TGTGCCAGCAGCGTCAGCGGGGGGGCCTCCCTGGGTACGCAGTATTTT.

This chain links TRBV4-2 with TRBJ1-5; D uncertain. This CDR3 region has 20 residues. Germline CDR1 is LGHNA and CDR2 is YNFKEQ. The germline V and J ends were trimmed by 1 base and 0 bases, with 22 bases remaining between them. The CDR3 loop is CASSQVRESVRPDSNQPQHF. For the CDR3, the DNA is TGTGCCAGCAGCCAAGTTCGGGAGTCAGTCCGACCTGATAGCAATCAGCCCCAGCATTTT.

V gene TRBV6-6 combines with J gene TRBJ2-1, with D perhaps TRBD1 (6 bases). V gave up 8 bases and J gave up 3 bases, with 20 bases separating them. This CDR3 comprises 16 residues. Germline CDR1 is MNHNY and CDR2 is SVGAGI (reference sequence). CDR3 residues: CASERRQNRDYNEQFF. CDR3 nucleotides: TGTGCCAGCGAACGAAGGCAGAACAGGGACTACAATGAGCAGTTCTTC.

The chain recombines TRBV4-1 with TRBJ1-2, with 8 bases that match TRBD1. CDR1 and CDR2 from the germline V gene are MGHRA and YSYEKL. This CDR3 is 16 amino acids long. With 1 base clipped from V and 2 bases from J, the junction kept 6 bases outside the gene matches. In DNA form, the CDR3 reads TGCGCCAGCAGCCAAGGACCCGGACAGGGAAACTATGGCTACACCTTC. Its protein is CASSQGPGQGNYGYTF.

This clone was observed once. This rearrangement joins TRBV7-2 to TRBJ2-1; 12 bases agree with TRBD2. Trimming took 2 bases from V and 9 from J; bases not matched to a gene: 5. The CDR3 has 15 residues. Per germline, CDR1 SGHTA and CDR2 FQGNSA. DNA of the CDR3: TGTGCCAGCAGCTTACTGGGACTAGCGGGCGGTGAGCAGTTCTTC. This translates into CASSLLGLAGGEQFF.

The chain recombines TRBV6-2 or TRBV6-3 with TRBJ1-5; the match to TRBD1 covers 8 bases. This CDR3 has 16 residues. V dropped 5 bases and J dropped 2; count of bases not matched to a gene: 8. In germline, CDR1 is MNHEY, CDR2 SVGEGT. The CDR3 DNA is TGTGCCAGCAGTCGAAACAGGGGGACCGGCAATCAGCCCCAGCATTTT. It encodes CASSRNRGTGNQPQHF.